This T cell receptor beta chain was identified during a study of control samples from healthy donors and cancer patients. This CDR3 spans 15 amino acids. The germline V gene has CDR1 KGHSH and CDR2 LQKENI. Trimming took 3 bases from V and 8 from J, leaving 16 bases between them. The assay was immunoSEQ multiplex PCR, and TCRdb's table has in-frame clones only and misses some. The sample contains fewer than 30,000 clones, 85% of which appear only once. Specimen: PBMCs. This chain joins TRBV18 and TRBJ2-2, with D unresolved. The clonotype originates from a woman in her fifties or sixties with head and neck cancer. DNA of the CDR3: TGTGCCAGCTCACCGATTGGGCAGACCCAAGGGGAGCTGTTTTTT. Its protein is CASSPIGQTQGELFF. Combining the CDR3 with reference TRBV18 and TRBJ2-2 gives the whole variable domain NAGVMQNPRHLVRRRGQEARLRCSPMKGHSHVYWYRQLPEEGLKFMVYLQKENIIDESGMPKERFSAEFPKEGPSILRIQQVVRGDSAAYFCASSPIGQTQGELFFGEGSRLTVL.